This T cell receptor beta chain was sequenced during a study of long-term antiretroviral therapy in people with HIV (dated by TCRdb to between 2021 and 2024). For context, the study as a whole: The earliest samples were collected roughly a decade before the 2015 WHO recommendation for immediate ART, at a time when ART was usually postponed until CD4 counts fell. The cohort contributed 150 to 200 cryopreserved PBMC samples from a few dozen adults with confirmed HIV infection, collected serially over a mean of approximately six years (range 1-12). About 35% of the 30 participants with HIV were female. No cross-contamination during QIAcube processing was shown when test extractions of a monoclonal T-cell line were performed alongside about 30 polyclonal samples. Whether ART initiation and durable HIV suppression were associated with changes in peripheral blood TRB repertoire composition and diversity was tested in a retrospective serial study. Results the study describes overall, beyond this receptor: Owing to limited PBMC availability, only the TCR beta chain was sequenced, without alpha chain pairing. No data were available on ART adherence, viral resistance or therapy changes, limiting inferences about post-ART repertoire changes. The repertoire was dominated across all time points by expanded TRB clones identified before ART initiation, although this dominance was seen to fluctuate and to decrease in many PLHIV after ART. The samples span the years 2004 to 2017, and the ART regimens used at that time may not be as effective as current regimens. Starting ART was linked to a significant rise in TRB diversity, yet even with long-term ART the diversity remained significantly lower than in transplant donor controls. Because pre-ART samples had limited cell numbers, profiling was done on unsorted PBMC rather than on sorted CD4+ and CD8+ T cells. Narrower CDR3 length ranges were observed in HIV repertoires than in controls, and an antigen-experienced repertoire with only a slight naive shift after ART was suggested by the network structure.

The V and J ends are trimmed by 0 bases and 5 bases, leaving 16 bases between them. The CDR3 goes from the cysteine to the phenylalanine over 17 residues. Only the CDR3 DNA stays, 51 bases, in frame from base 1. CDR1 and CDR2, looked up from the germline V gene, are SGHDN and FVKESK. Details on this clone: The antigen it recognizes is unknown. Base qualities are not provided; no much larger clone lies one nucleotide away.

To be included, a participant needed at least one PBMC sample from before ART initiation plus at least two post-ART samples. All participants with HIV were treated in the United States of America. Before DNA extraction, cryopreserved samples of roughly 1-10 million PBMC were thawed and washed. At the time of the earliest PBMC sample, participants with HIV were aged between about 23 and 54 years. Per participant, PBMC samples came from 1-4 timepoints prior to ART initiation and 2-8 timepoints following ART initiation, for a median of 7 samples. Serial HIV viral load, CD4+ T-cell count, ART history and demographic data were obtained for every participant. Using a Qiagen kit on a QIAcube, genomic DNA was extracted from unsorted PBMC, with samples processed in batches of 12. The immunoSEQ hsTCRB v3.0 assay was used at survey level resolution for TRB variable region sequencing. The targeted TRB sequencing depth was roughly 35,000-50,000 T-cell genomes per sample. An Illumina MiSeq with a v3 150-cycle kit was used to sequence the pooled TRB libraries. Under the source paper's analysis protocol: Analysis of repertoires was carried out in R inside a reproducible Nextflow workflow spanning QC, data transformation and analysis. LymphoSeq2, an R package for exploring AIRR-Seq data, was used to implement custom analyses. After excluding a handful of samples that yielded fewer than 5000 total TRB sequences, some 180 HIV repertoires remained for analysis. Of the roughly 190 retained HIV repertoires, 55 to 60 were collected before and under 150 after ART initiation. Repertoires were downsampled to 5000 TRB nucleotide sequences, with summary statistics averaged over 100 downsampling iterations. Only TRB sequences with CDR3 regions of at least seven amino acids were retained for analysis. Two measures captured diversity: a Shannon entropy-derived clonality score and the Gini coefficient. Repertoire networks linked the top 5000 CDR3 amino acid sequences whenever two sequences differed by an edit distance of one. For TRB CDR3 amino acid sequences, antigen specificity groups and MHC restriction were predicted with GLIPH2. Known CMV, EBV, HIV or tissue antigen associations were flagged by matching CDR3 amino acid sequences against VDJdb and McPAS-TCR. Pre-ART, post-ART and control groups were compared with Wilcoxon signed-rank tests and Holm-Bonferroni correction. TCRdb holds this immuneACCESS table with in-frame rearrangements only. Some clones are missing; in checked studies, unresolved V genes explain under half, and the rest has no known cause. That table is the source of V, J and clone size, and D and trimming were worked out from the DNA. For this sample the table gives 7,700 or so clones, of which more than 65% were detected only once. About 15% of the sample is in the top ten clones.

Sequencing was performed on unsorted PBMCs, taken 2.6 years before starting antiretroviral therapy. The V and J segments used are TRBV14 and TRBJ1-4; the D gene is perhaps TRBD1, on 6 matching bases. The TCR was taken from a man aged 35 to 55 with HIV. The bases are TGTGCCAGCAGCCAAGATTTCCGGGAAGGGACAAATGAAAAACTGTTTTTT. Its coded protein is CASSQDFREGTNEKLFF.